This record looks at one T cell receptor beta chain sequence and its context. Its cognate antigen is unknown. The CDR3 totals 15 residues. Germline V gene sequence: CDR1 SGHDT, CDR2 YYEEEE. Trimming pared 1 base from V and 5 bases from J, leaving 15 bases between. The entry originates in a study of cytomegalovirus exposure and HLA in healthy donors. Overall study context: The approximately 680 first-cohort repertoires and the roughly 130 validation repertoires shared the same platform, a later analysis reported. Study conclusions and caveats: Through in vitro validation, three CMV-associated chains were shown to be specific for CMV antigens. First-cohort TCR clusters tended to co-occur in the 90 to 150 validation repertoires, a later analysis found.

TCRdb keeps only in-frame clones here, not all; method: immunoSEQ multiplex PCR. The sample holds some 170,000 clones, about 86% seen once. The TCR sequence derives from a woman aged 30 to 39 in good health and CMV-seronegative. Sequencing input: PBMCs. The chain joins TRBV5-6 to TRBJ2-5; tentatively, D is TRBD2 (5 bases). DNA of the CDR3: TGTGCCAGCAGCTTGATCCTCTCCAGAGGGGAGACCCAGTACTTC. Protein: CASSLILSRGETQYF. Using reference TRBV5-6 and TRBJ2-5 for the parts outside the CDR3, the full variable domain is DAGVTQSPTHLIKTRGQQVTLRCSPKSGHDTVSWYQQALGQGPQFIFQYYEEEERQRGNFPDRFSGHQFPNYSSELNVNALLLGDSALYLCASSLILSRGETQYFGPGTRLLVL.